This T cell receptor (beta chain) originates from a study of T cell responses to AZD1222 COVID-19 vaccine. Study results and caveats: The donor group comprised mostly white British people and more females; the analysis possibly underestimated clonal diversity. Only 5 or 6 people who got AZD1222 tested seropositive at baseline.

A word on this clone: The target antigen is unknown.

Doses given second, at about 4 or about 12 weeks, were pooled. Profiled with immunoSEQ multiplex PCR; TCRdb holds only in-frame clones, not every one. There are about 110,000 clones in the sample; 92% occur only once, and under 9.5% lies in the top ten. Trimming took 6 bases from V and 0 from J, leaving 14 bases between them. CDR1 and CDR2 (germline): SEHNR, FQNEAQ (reference sequence). The CDR3 contains 15 residues. The sequence was obtained from an adult who received the AZD1222 COVID-19 vaccine. This sequence joins TRBV7-9 and TRBJ2-5, with D perhaps assigned TRBD1 or TRBD2 (5 bases each). This material consisted of peripheral blood, taken 28 days after the second AZD1222 dose. CDR3 region: CASRPGPGDQETQYF. Written as DNA, the CDR3 is TGTGCCAGCAGGCCGGGACCTGGGGACCAAGAGACCCAGTACTTC.